Sequencing of this TCR beta chain was carried out in a study of T cell clones after liver transplantation. Study overall: Subjects received no induction therapy and standard immunosuppression until randomization at 12-24 months post-transplant.

This table comes from immunoSEQ multiplex PCR, and its TCRdb copy is limited to in-frame clones, with some not included. This table has 65,000 to 95,000 clones, under 90% appearing once. For this clone: Its antigen is undetermined.

CDR3 size: 13 residues. Deletions cut 6 bases from V and 10 bases from J, with 16 bases between. CDR1 and CDR2 (germline): SNHLY, FYNNEI. Regarding the study as a whole: In most of the 8 subjects, circulating graft-donor-reactive CD4 TCRbeta sequences fell significantly after transplant.

The J gene is TRBJ2-1, the V gene TRBV2, with D unresolved. Source: CD4+ T cells from blood, taken before liver transplant. The source is a human donor who received a liver transplant. The CDR3 loop is CASRFRAVDEQFF. In DNA form, the CDR3 reads TGTGCCAGCAGATTCCGCGCGGTAGACGAGCAGTTCTTC.